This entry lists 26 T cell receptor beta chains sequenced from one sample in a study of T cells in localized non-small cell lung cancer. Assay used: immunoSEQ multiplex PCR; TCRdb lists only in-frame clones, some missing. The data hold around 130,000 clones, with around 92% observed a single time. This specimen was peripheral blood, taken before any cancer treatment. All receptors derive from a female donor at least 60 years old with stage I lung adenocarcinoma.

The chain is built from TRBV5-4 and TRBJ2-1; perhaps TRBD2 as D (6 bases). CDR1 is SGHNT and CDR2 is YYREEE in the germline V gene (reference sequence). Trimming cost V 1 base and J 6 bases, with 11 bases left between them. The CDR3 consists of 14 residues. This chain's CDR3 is CASSLMAGTNEQFF. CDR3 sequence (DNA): TGTGCCAGCAGCTTGATGGCGGGGACCAATGAGCAGTTCTTC.

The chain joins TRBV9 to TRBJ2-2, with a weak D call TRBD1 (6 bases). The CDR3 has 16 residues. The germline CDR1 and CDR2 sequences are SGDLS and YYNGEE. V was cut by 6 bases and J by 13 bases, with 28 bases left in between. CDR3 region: CASTVGFTGDTPRLFF. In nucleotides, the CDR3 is TGTGCCAGCACTGTAGGTTTCACCGGGGACACCCCACGGCTGTTTTTT. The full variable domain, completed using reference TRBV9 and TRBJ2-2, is DSGVTQTPKHLITATGQRVTLRCSPRSGDLSVYWYQQSLDQGLQFLIQYYNGEERAKGNILERFSAQQFPDLHSELNLSSLELGDSALYFCASTVGFTGDTPRLFFGEGSRLTVL.

CDR3 DNA sequence: TGTGCCAGCGCTCGACTACCCACCTACGAGCAGTACTTC. Encoded protein: CASARLPTYEQYF. The genes are TRBV6-1 and TRBJ2-7; a possible D gene is TRBD2 (5 bases). CDR3 size: 13 residues. V was pared by 8 bases and J by 2 bases, with 13 bases between. The germline CDR1 and CDR2 sequences are MNHNS and SASEGT.

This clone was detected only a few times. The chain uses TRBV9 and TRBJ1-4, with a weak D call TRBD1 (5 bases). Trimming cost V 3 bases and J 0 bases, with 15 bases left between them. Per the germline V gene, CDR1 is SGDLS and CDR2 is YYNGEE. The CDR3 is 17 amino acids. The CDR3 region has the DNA TGTGCCAGCAGCGCTCCAGGGACGTCCGCAACTAATGAAAAACTGTTTTTT. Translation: CASSAPGTSATNEKLFF.

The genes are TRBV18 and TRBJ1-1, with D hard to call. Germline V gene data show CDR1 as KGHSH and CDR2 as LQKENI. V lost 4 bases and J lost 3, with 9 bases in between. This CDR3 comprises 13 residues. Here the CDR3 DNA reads TGTGCCAGCTCACGGTCTGGGGACACTGAAGCTTTCTTT. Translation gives CASSRSGDTEAFF.

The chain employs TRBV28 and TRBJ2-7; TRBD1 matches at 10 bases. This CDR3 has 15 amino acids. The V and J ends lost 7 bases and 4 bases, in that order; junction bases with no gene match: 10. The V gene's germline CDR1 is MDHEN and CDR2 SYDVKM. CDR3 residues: CASTRPGQGIYEQYF. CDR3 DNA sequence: TGTGCCAGCACCAGGCCGGGACAGGGGATTTACGAGCAGTACTTC.

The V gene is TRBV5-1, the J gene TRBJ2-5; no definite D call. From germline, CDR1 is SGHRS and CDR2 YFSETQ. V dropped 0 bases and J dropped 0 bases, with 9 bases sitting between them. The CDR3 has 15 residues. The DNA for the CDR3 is TGCGCCAGCAGCTTGGCCCGCCTAGACCAAGAGACCCAGTACTTC. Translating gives CASSLARLDQETQYF. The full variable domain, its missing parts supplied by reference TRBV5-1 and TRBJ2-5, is KAGVTQTPRYLIKTRGQQVTLSCSPISGHRSVSWYQQTPGQGLQFLFEYFSETQRNKGNFPGRFSGRQFSNSRSEMNVSTLELGDSALYLCASSLARLDQETQYFGPGTRLLVL.

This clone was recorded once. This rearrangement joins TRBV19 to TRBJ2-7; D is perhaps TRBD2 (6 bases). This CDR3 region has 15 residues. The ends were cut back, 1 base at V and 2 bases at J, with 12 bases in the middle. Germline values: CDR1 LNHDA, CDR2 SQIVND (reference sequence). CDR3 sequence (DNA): TGTGCCAGTAGTATAGGCCCGGGCGGGACCTACGAGCAGTACTTC. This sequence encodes CASSIGPGGTYEQYF.

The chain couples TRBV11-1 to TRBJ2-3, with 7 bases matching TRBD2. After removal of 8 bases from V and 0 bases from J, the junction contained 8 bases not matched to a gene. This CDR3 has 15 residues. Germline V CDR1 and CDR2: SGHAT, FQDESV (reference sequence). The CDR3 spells CASRPFGGSTDTQYF. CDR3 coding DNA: TGTGCCAGCCGACCCTTCGGGGGGAGCACAGATACGCAGTATTTT.

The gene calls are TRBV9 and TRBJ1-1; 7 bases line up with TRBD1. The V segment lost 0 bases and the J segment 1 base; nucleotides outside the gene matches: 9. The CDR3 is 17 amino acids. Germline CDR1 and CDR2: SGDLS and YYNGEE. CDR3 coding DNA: TGTGCCAGCAGCGTAGGTAGGGGGCAGATGCCGAACACTGAAGCTTTCTTT. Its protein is CASSVGRGQMPNTEAFF.

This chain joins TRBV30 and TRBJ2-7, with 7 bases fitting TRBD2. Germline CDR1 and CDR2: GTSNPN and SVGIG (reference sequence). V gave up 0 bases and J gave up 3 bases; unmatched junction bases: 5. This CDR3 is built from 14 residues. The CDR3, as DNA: TGTGCCTGGAGTGTTTCTGGGGAGGGCTACGAGCAGTACTTC. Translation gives CAWSVSGEGYEQYF.

CDR3 coding DNA: TGTGCCAGCAGCCGAGCCAGTAGCGGGACCGGTTACGAGCAGTACTTC. Its translation is CASSRASSGTGYEQYF. The chain employs TRBV11-2 and TRBJ2-7; TRBD2 matches 8 bases. CDR1 and CDR2 from the germline V gene are SGHAT and FQNNGV. With V trimmed by 5 bases and J by 4 bases, 13 bases remained unmatched. This CDR3 is 16 amino acids long.

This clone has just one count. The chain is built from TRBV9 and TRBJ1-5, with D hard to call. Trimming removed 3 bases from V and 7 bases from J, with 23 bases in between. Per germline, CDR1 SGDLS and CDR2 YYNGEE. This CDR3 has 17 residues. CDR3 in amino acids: CASSEEKAGRARQPQHF. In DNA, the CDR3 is TGTGCCAGCAGCGAAGAAAAAGCTGGAAGGGCCCGGCAGCCCCAGCATTTT.

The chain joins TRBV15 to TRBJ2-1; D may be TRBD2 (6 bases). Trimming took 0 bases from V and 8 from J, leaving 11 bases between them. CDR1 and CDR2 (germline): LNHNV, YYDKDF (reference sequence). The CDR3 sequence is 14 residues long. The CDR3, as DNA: TGTGCCACCAGCAGAGATAAGACTAGAGATGAGCAGTTCTTC. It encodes CATSRDKTRDEQFF. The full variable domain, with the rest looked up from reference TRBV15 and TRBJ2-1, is DAMVIQNPRYQVTQFGKPVTLSCSQTLNHNVMYWYQQKSSQAPKLLFHYYDKDFNNEADTPDNFQSRRPNTSFCFLDIRSPGLGDTAMYLCATSRDKTRDEQFFGPGTRLTVL.

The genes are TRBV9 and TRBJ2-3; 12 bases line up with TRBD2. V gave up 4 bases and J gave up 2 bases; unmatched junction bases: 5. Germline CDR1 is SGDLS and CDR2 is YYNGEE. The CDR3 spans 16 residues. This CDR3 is CASSLGLAGYTDTQYF. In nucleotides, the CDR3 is TGTGCCAGCAGCCTTGGACTAGCGGGGTACACAGATACGCAGTATTTT. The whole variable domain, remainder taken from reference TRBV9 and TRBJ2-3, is DSGVTQTPKHLITATGQRVTLRCSPRSGDLSVYWYQQSLDQGLQFLIQYYNGEERAKGNILERFSAQQFPDLHSELNLSSLELGDSALYFCASSLGLAGYTDTQYFGPGTRLTVL.

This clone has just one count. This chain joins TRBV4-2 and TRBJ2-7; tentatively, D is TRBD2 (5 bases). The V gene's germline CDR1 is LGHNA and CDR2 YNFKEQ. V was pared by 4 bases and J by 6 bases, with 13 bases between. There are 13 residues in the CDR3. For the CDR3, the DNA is TGTGCCAGCAGCCTAGAAGGAGGTGGCGAGCAGTACTTC. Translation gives CASSLEGGGEQYF.

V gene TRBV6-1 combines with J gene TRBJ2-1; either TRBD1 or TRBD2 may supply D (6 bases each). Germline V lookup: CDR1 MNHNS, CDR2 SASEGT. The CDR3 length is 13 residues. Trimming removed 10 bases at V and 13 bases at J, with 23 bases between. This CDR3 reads CAITKKGELAQFF. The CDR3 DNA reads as TGTGCCATCACGAAAAAGGGGGAACTAGCCCAGTTCTTC.

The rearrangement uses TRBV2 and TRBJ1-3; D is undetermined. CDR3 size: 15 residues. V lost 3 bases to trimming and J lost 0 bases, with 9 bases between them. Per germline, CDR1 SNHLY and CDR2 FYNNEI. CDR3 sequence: CASSEGSLSGNTIYF. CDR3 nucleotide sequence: TGTGCCAGCAGTGAGGGGAGCCTCTCTGGAAACACCATATATTTT.

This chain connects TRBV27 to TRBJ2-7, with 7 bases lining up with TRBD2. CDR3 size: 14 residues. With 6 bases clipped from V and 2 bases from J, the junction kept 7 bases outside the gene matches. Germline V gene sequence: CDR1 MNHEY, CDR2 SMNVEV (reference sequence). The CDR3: CASSPHGRAYEQYF. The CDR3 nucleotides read TGTGCCAGCAGCCCCCATGGGAGGGCCTACGAGCAGTACTTC.

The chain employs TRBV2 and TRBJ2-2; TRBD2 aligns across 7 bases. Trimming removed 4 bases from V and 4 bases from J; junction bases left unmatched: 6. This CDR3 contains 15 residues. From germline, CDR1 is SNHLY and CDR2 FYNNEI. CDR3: CASSAAGAPTGELFF. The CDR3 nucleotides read TGTGCCAGCAGTGCTGCGGGAGCCCCCACCGGGGAGCTGTTTTTT.

CDR3 DNA sequence: TGTGCCAGCAGCCATTTCAGGACAGGGATTACCAACGTCCTGACTTTC. Translating it yields CASSHFRTGITNVLTF. The chain combines TRBV7-9 with TRBJ2-6; 8 bases map to TRBD1. The CDR3 has 16 amino acids. Trimming cost V 5 bases and J 8 bases; bases outside gene matches: 11. Germline V CDR1 and CDR2: SEHNR, FQNEAQ (reference sequence).

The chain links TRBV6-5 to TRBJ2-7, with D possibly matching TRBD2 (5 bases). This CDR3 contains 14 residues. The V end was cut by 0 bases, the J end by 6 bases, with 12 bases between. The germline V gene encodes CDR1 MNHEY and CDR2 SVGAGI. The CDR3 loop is CASSYSSTEGEQYF. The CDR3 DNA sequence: TGTGCCAGCAGTTACTCATCGACTGAGGGCGAGCAGTACTTC.

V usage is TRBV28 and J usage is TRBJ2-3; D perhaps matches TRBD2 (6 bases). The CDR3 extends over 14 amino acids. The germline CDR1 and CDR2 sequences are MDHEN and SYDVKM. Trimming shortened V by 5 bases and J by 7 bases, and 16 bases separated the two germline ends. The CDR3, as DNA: TGTGCCAGCAGTCCCCGGGACTCGCCTAATACGCAGTATTTT. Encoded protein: CASSPRDSPNTQYF.

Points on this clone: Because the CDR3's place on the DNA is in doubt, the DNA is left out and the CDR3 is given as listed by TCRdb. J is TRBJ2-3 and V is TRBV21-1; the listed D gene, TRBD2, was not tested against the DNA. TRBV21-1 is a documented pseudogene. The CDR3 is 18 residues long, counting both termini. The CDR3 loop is CASSKVASGSGVGNFRYF.

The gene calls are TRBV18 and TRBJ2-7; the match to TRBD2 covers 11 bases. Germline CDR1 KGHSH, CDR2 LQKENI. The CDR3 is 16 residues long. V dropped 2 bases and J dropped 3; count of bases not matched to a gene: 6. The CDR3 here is CASSPATSGRFYEQYF. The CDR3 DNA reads TGTGCCAGCTCACCAGCCACTAGCGGGAGATTCTACGAGCAGTACTTC.

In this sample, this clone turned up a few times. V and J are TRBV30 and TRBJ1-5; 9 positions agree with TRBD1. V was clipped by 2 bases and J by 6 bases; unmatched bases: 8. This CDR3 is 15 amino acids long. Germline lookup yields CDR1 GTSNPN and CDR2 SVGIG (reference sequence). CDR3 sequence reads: CAWSQAGTGTQPQHF. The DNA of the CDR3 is TGTGCCTGGAGTCAAGCCGGGACAGGGACTCAGCCCCAGCATTTT.